This T cell receptor (beta chain) was recovered during a study of blood T cells in healthy people across ages (dated by TCRdb to 2013 to 2016). About the full investigation: Template switching captured roughly one uniquely barcoded TCR beta cDNA molecule per two T cells in model experiments. The study measured age-related changes in TCR beta repertoire diversity using deep sequencing normalized with unique cDNA molecular identifiers. Donors were grouped into four age groups: young (average roughly 17 years), middle-aged (over 35), aged (around 60) and long-lived (around 82). To avoid experimental bias, donors of different ages were distributed randomly across sequencing lanes. Using the same blood draw, the study looked at two additional independent replicas of 1 million unique cDNA reads for two donors, one aged 18 to 30 and the other aged 80 or older. What the authors observed across the whole study: Observed TCR beta diversity per million T cells fell roughly linearly with age, and a significant reduction was already apparent by age around 40. Compared with the aged group, more naive CD4+ T cells, fewer expanded clones and increased TCR diversity were shown by the long-lived group, suggesting age selection. A strong correlation was found between observed TCR beta diversity and the percentage of naive T cells measured by flow cytometry. Estimates of total diversity from one million sequenced T cells were regarded as lower bounds and underestimates. Conclusive comparison of naive and antigen-experienced compartments was prevented by the profiling of bulk unsorted PBMCs. The CMV infection status of donors was not known, potentially confounding age-related changes in expanded clonotypes.

The donors were roughly 39 Caucasian individuals from Russia, aged roughly 6 to 90 years, who were systemically healthy. Roughly 10 milliliters of peripheral blood were collected from each donor into EDTA-treated Vacutainer tubes. Ficoll-Paque density-gradient centrifugation was used to isolate PBMCs, with at least 7 million per sample. Total RNA, at least 6 micrograms per sample, was extracted from PBMCs with Trizol reagent. For every donor, flow cytometry on a PBMC aliquot measured the percentage of naive CD45RAhigh/CD27high T cells. To prepare the library, 5' RACE was applied. The sequencing machine was an Illumina HiSeq 2500. A second roughly 6 to 12 cycle PCR used a sample-barcoded 5' primer and a J-beta primer mix. A unique molecular identifier was introduced onto each TCR beta cDNA molecule by a template-switch 5' adaptor carrying 12 random nucleotides. Each sample yielded at least 2.5 million CDR3-containing paired-end reads. First-strand cDNA was synthesized from all RNA with the Mint cDNA synthesis kit, primed by a TRBC-specific oligonucleotide. After uracil-DNA glycosylase treatment, a first 18-cycle PCR used universal primers M1SS and BC2_uni_R on all cDNA. The authors' pipeline ran thus. For normalization, 1 million high-quality reads, each with a distinct molecular identifier, were randomly selected from each sample. Reads with shared molecular identifiers were discarded instead of being binned into consensus sequences. MiTCR, set to a Q25 quality threshold and the strictest error-elimination algorithm, was used for CDR3 identification, clonotype clustering and error correction. A nonparametric unseen species model with Euler transformation was used to estimate lower-bound total TCR beta diversity. The raw public data were reprocessed by TCRdb itself: fastp quality trimming at Q25, MiXCR clonotype calling, in-frame beta chains only. Rows are unified per CDR3 protein, each entry keeping the most common DNA and genes. These V and J calls are TCRdb output, not the study's own analysis. The table for this sample lists about 730,000 distinct CDR3 sequences; roughly 43% of them were counted only once. In total, the top ten clones hold approximately 22% of the sample.

V lost 6 bases and J lost 4 bases, and the count of bases not matched to a germline gene is 6. The germline V gene gives CDR1 as MNHEY and CDR2 as SVGAGI. The CDR3 holds 15 amino acids from the cysteine to the phenylalanine. CDR3 DNA only is kept here, 45 bases in frame from base 1. About this clonotype itself: Its antigen is currently not known. Base-call qualities are not available, and no considerably larger clone is one nucleotide away.

Recombination joined TRBV6-5 with TRBJ2-3, and TRBD2 aligns with 11 junction nucleotides. Sequenced input: blood. The clonotype originates from a woman aged 60-75 years in good health. The DNA reads as follows: TGTGCCAGCAGCACACTAGCGGGAGTGGCAGATACGCAGTATTTT. The translation is CASSTLAGVADTQYF.